One and the same sample provided the 30 T cell receptor beta chains below, sequenced in a study of vaccination and CD4 T cells after COVID-19. The Oncomine TCR Beta short-read assay was applied to DNA of cultured CD4+ T cells. TCRdb reprocessed the PCR reads with MiXCR, giving one entry per CDR3 protein. This sample has approximately 15,000 distinct CDR3 sequences, with around 80% found just once. Noted treatment: roughly 10-day PBMC culture with coronavirus spike peptide pools or control peptides (ViraFEST assay). For these receptors, no antigen is known. Sequencing was performed on CD4+ T cells from blood, cultured in vitro. All receptors derive from a human donor who had recovered from COVID-19.

V and J are TRBV5-1 and TRBJ1-1; no clear D. Germline CDR1 reads SGHRS; CDR2 reads YFSETQ. There are 14 residues in the CDR3. V lost 4 bases and J 6 bases, leaving 16 bases between the germline ends. This CDR3 reads CASSPGPTYPEAFF. The CDR3 bases are TGCGCCAGCAGCCCCGGGCCGACTTACCCTGAAGCTTTCTTT.

The V and J genes are TRBV29-1 and TRBJ1-1, with D unresolved. Germline CDR1 reads SQVTM; CDR2 reads ANQGSEA. V gave up 2 bases and J gave up 1 base, with 11 bases separating them. The CDR3 extends over 14 amino acids. The CDR3 DNA follows: TGCAGCGTTGAAATCTCGTCGTGGAACACTGAAGCTTTCTTT. Its protein product is CSVEISSWNTEAFF.

The chain is built from TRBV21-1 and TRBJ2-7; TRBD2 reflects the table's D call only, with no check against the DNA. TRBV21-1 is listed as a pseudogene. CDR3 size: 22 residues. CDR3 coding DNA: TGTGCCAGCAGCAAAGCTCAGCAGGGGAGGGGACTAGCGGGAGGAATCCACCACGAGCAGTACTTC. Translated, it gives CASSKAQQGRGLAGGIHHEQYF.

The J gene is TRBJ2-4, the V gene TRBV15; 12 bases align to TRBD2. This CDR3 has 18 amino acids. The trim removed 2 bases at V and 1 base at J, leaving 6 bases unmatched. The germline gives CDR1 LNHNV, CDR2 YYDKDF (reference sequence). The CDR3 sequence is CATSRSLAGGGAKNIQYF. In DNA, the CDR3 is TGTGCCACCAGCAGAAGCCTAGCGGGAGGGGGGGCCAAAAACATTCAGTACTTC.

This clonotype occurred once. V is TRBV7-2 and J is TRBJ2-5; unclear D gene. V lost 5 bases to trimming and J lost 9 bases, with 19 bases between them. The germline gives CDR1 SGHTA, CDR2 FQGNSA. The CDR3 covers 14 residues. CDR3 sequence (DNA): TGTGCCAGCAGCCGAAGGACCGAGCTAATTGCCCAGTACTTC. Translation gives CASSRRTELIAQYF.

The chain has TRBV20-1 and TRBJ2-7; 10 positions match TRBD1. This CDR3 is built from 16 residues. With 5 bases clipped from V and 2 bases from J, the junction kept 12 bases outside the gene matches. CDR1 and CDR2 (germline): DFQATT, SNEGSKA (reference sequence). In DNA form, the CDR3 reads TGCAGTGCTCGAAACACCGGGACAGGGGCACCCTACGAGCAGTACTTC. Translating it yields CSARNTGTGAPYEQYF.

There are a few counts of this clonotype. The chain links TRBV10-1 to TRBJ2-5; TRBD2 matches at 12 bases. V lost 3 bases and J lost 2; bases outside the gene matches: 16. This CDR3 comprises 20 residues. The germline CDR1 and CDR2 sequences are WNHNN and SYGVQD (reference sequence). The CDR3 DNA follows: TGCGCCAGCAGTGATGTCCTTCTAGCGGGAGGGCCTGGAAGGCAAGAGACCCAGTACTTC. It codes for CASSDVLLAGGPGRQETQYF.

CDR3 in amino acids: CASRLTPYTEAFF. For the CDR3, the DNA is TGTGCCAGCAGACTGACACCCTACACTGAAGCTTTCTTT. J is TRBJ1-1 and V is TRBV2; D is undetermined. The CDR3 runs 13 residues. With 6 bases removed from V and 3 bases from J, the gap between germline ends came to 11 bases. Germline CDR1 SNHLY, CDR2 FYNNEI.

Details on this clonotype: A junction boundary mismatches the germline segment, possibly from a read error. The V call is TRBV28, the J call TRBJ1-2, with D unclear. This CDR3 has 11 residues. CDR1 and CDR2 from the germline V gene are MDHEN and SYDVKM. Here the CDR3 DNA reads TGTGCCAGCAGTTTTTTGGGTGGCTACGCCTTC. Its translation: CASSFLGGYAF.

This rearrangement joins TRBV6-1 to TRBJ1-1; D gene unclear. This CDR3 contains 13 residues. CDR1 is MNHNS, CDR2 SASEGT, per germline. Deletions cut 6 bases from V and 3 bases from J, with 11 bases between. This chain's CDR3 is CASSLGRDTEAFF. CDR3 bases: TGTGCCAGCAGCCTCGGACGGGACACTGAAGCTTTCTTT.

The genes are TRBV15 and TRBJ1-5; no definite D call. The CDR3 is 18 amino acids. Germline V CDR1 and CDR2: LNHNV, YYDKDF (reference sequence). V lost 1 base and J lost 4, with 20 bases in between. The CDR3 sequence is CATSRGARTHLLNQPQHF. Written as DNA, the CDR3 is TGTGCCACCAGCAGAGGGGCGAGGACCCACCTTTTAAATCAGCCCCAGCATTTT.

A single count supports this clonotype. Compared with germline, one end of the junction differs, possibly owing to a read error. This chain joins TRBV29-1 and TRBJ1-2, with a possible D match to TRBD1 (5 bases). Germline CDR1 is SQVTM and CDR2 is ANQGSEA. This CDR3 has 10 residues. CDR3 in amino acids: CSVEGRLGRF. The CDR3 DNA sequence: TGCAGCGTTGAAGGGCGATTGGGACGGTTC.

This chain joins TRBV2 and TRBJ2-3; unclear D gene. The CDR3 is 11 amino acids. V lost 5 bases and J 6 bases, leaving 6 bases between the germline ends. The V gene's germline CDR1 is SNHLY and CDR2 FYNNEI. The CDR3 sequence: CASSTVDTQYF. The CDR3 bases are TGTGCCAGCAGTACGGTGGATACGCAGTATTTT.

This clonotype was found once. The chain uses TRBV15 and TRBJ2-3; tentatively, D is TRBD1 or TRBD2 (7 bases each). CDR3 length: 16 amino acids. Trimming took off 7 bases at V and 4 bases at J, with 21 bases between the two ends. Germline loops: CDR1 LNHNV, CDR2 YYDKDF (reference sequence). In nucleotides, the CDR3 is TGTGCCACCACCAGGGGGGGACAGTATGGCTCAGATACGCAGTATTTT. Translating gives CATTRGGQYGSDTQYF.

The chain carries TRBV6-2 or TRBV6-3 and TRBJ1-5, with D tentatively TRBD1 (5 bases). V was cut by 0 bases and J by 4 bases, with 19 bases left in between. This CDR3 spans 18 amino acids. Germline V gene sequence: CDR1 MNHEY, CDR2 SVGEGT. In nucleotides, the CDR3 is TGTGCCAGCAGTTACTCGAGACTTGTCGGACACACAAATCAGCCCCAGCATTTT. Amino acid sequence: CASSYSRLVGHTNQPQHF.

The chain links TRBV7-2 to TRBJ1-4, with 7 bases matching TRBD1. Germline CDR1 is SGHTA and CDR2 is FQGNSA. The CDR3 is 15 residues long. Germline trimming cut 1 base from V and 3 bases from J; bases unmatched to any gene: 2. CDR3 in DNA: TGTGCCAGCAGCTTAGTGGGGACAGCTAATGAAAAACTGTTTTTT. Translation: CASSLVGTANEKLFF.

The rearrangement uses TRBV11-2 and TRBJ1-1; tentatively, D is TRBD1 (6 bases). Trimming cost V 1 base and J 0 bases, with 12 bases left between them. Per the germline V gene, CDR1 is SGHAT and CDR2 is FQNNGV. CDR3 length equals 16 residues. The DNA for the CDR3 is TGTGCCAGCAGCTTAGGTGGACAGACAATGAACACTGAAGCTTTCTTT. Translated, it gives CASSLGGQTMNTEAFF.

V is TRBV6-5 and J is TRBJ2-7, with TRBD1 as a possible D gene (6 bases). This CDR3 has 13 amino acids. Trimming removed 3 bases from V and 6 bases from J, with 12 bases in between. CDR1 and CDR2 (germline): MNHEY, SVGAGI. Here the CDR3 reads CASSYRTAPEQYF. CDR3 nucleotide sequence: TGTGCCAGCAGTTATCGGACAGCCCCCGAGCAGTACTTC.

This sequence joins TRBV12-3 or TRBV12-4 and TRBJ2-7; D unresolved. The length of the CDR3 is 14 residues. V was trimmed by 5 bases and J by 3 bases, leaving 14 bases between them. Written as DNA, the CDR3 is TGTGCCAGCAGTCCAGAAGGGTCGCACTACGAGCAGTACTTC. The encoded protein is CASSPEGSHYEQYF.

This clonotype was picked up a small number of times. The V gene is TRBV27, the J gene TRBJ2-5, with D unresolved. Germline V gene data show CDR1 as MNHEY and CDR2 as SMNVEV (reference sequence). The V end was cut by 5 bases, the J end by 3 bases, with 7 bases between. The CDR3 spans 12 residues. DNA of the CDR3: TGTGCCAGCAGTGGACGGGAAGAGACCCAGTACTTC. Translation gives CASSGREETQYF.

The chain links TRBV6-5 to TRBJ2-7, with D uncertain. V lost 0 bases, J lost 0 bases, and 6 bases lay in between. Per the germline V gene, CDR1 is MNHEY and CDR2 is SVGAGI. The CDR3 is 14 amino acids. The CDR3 region is CASSYSGSSYEQYF. The CDR3 DNA reads TGTGCCAGCAGTTACTCGGGAAGCTCCTACGAGCAGTACTTC.

The J gene is TRBJ2-7, the V gene TRBV7-2; D is possibly TRBD1 or TRBD2 (7 bases each). CDR1 and CDR2 (germline): SGHTA, FQGNSA. The CDR3 is 21 residues long. Trimming shortened V by 5 bases and J by 2 bases, and 34 bases separated the two germline ends. The CDR3 spells CASSITPGGGPTQGDTYEQYF. The DNA for the CDR3 is TGTGCCAGCAGCATCACCCCGGGGGGCGGCCCCACCCAGGGGGATACCTACGAGCAGTACTTC.

The CDR3 DNA reads as TGTGCCAGCAGTTTATCGATTCCAGGCCACTATGGCTACACCTTC. Amino acids: CASSLSIPGHYGYTF. V usage is TRBV27 and J usage is TRBJ1-2; the D is unclear. CDR1 is MNHEY, CDR2 SMNVEV, per germline (reference sequence). V lost 0 bases to trimming and J lost 3 bases, with 11 bases between them. This CDR3 contains 15 residues.

V gene TRBV20-1 combines with J gene TRBJ1-6; D remains unclear. CDR3 length: 14 amino acids. Trimming removed 6 bases from V and 6 bases from J, with 15 bases in between. CDR1 and CDR2 from the germline V gene are DFQATT and SNEGSKA (reference sequence). CDR3 region: CSAPAAETNSPLHF. CDR3 in DNA: TGCAGTGCCCCGGCGGCAGAAACTAATTCACCCCTCCACTTT.

This sequence joins TRBV20-1 and TRBJ2-1; a weak D match, TRBD2 (6 bases). Germline CDR1 reads DFQATT; CDR2 reads SNEGSKA (reference sequence). V was shortened by 0 bases and J by 7 bases, with 16 bases between the two germline ends. CDR3 size: 15 residues. CDR3 loop: CSARDTKGRGNEQFF. DNA for the CDR3: TGCAGTGCTAGAGATACAAAGGGGCGGGGAAATGAGCAGTTCTTC.

The chain is built from TRBV11-2 and TRBJ2-2; D is ambiguous. The germline V and J ends were trimmed by 7 bases and 6 bases, with 15 bases remaining between them. Germline loops: CDR1 SGHAT, CDR2 FQNNGV. CDR3 size: 14 residues. CDR3 bases: TGTGCCAGCACCCCCTCGCGAAGGGCCGGGGAGCTGTTTTTT. Encoded protein: CASTPSRRAGELFF. The full variable domain, its missing parts supplied by reference TRBV11-2 and TRBJ2-2, is EAGVAQSPRYKIIEKRQSVAFWCNPISGHATLYWYQQILGQGPKLLIQFQNNGVVDDSQLPKDRFSAERLKGVDSTLKIQPAKLEDSAVYLCASTPSRRAGELFFGEGSRLTVL.

In the case of this clonotype: One end of the junction is discordant with germline, which a read error may explain. J is TRBJ2-7 and V is TRBV30; 7 bases are a match to TRBD1. From germline, CDR1 is GTSNPN and CDR2 SVGIG (reference sequence). CDR3 length equals 14 residues. The CDR3 spells CAWSRKGAPVEDHF. Written as DNA, the CDR3 is TGTGCCTGGAGCCGGAAGGGGGCGCCGGTTGAAGACCACTTC.

The chain joins TRBV24-1 to TRBJ2-3, with 9 bases matching TRBD1. This CDR3 has 17 amino acids. CDR1 is KGHDR and CDR2 is SFDVKD in the germline V gene. V lost 0 bases to trimming and J lost 0 bases; unmatched junction nucleotides: 3. Written as DNA, the CDR3 is TGTGCCACCAGTGATTTGCAGGGACAGGGAAGCACAGATACGCAGTATTTT. Translating it yields CATSDLQGQGSTDTQYF.

The chain is built from TRBV6-5 and TRBJ1-2; possible D gene TRBD1, 6 bases. CDR1 and CDR2 (germline): MNHEY, SVGAGI. CDR3 length equals 16 residues. Trimming stripped 0 bases from V and 8 bases from J, with 19 bases between. The CDR3 DNA follows: TGTGCCAGCAGTTACTCGAAGTGGGACACGTTCAACGGCTACACCTTC. Translation gives CASSYSKWDTFNGYTF.

The V and J genes are TRBV11-1 and TRBJ2-7; tentative D call: TRBD2 (6 bases). CDR1 is SGHAT, CDR2 FQDESV, per germline (reference sequence). This CDR3 is built from 13 residues. Trimming cost V 4 bases and J 6 bases, with 13 bases left between them. The CDR3 DNA sequence: TGTGCCAGCAGCTCGTCTCGGGGGTCCGAGCAGTACTTC. Translation gives CASSSSRGSEQYF.